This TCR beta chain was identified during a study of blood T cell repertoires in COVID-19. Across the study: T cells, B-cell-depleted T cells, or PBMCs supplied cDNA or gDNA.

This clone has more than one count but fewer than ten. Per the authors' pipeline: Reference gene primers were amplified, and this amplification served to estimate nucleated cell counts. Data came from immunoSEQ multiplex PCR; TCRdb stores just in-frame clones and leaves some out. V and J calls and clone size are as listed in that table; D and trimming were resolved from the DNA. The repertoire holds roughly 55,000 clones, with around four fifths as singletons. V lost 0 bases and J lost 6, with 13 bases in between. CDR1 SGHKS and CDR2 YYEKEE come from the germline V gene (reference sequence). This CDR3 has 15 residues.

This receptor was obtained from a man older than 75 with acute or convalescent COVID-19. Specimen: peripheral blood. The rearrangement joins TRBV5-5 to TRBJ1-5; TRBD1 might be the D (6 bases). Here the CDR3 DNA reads TGTGCCAGCAGCTTGGCGCCGCAGGGGAGTCAGCCCCAGCATTTT. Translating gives CASSLAPQGSQPQHF. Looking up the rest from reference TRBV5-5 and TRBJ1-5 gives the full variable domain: DAGVTQSPTHLIKTRGQQVTLRCSPISGHKSVSWYQQVLGQGPQFIFQYYEKEERGRGNFPDRFSARQFPNYSSELNVNALLLGDSALYLCASSLAPQGSQPQHFGDGTRLSIL.